The 18 T cell receptor beta chains below all came from one sample that was sequenced in a study of blood T cell repertoires in COVID-19 (TCRdb year 2020). Receptors were amplified or captured by the immunoSEQ multiplex PCR assay. TCRdb limited this immuneACCESS table to in-frame rearrangements with V and J called. A share of clones is missing; checked studies link under half to unresolved V genes, and the rest is unexplained. This sample lists around 320,000 clones; around nine tenths were detected once. The ten biggest clones cover 3.9% of the sample. The sequenced sample was PBMCs or T cells enriched from blood (not recorded which). The source of these receptors is a woman under 40 who had been exposed to COVID-19.

Details on this clone: Different DNA sequences within this sample yield the same CDR3. This chain links TRBV11-2 with TRBJ1-2; possible D gene TRBD1, 5 bases. The germline CDR1 and CDR2 sequences are SGHAT and FQNNGV. There are 14 residues in the CDR3. The ends were cut back, 1 base at V and 4 bases at J, with 10 bases in the middle. The CDR3 DNA follows: TGTGCCAGCAGCTTAGGGGGGACTGCCTATGGCTACACCTTC. Translated: CASSLGGTAYGYTF.

CDR3 nucleotides: TGTGCCAGTAGTAAAGCTAGCGGGGGGACCCTAGAGCAGTACTTC. Translation gives CASSKASGGTLEQYF. This chain joins TRBV19 and TRBJ2-7; 11 nucleotides align to TRBD2. V trimming: 4 bases; J trimming: 7 bases; junction bases outside the gene matches: 9. CDR1 is LNHDA, CDR2 SQIVND, per germline (reference sequence). This CDR3 contains 15 residues.

This sequence joins TRBV5-5 and TRBJ2-5; 9 bases map to TRBD2. The trim removed 1 base at V and 1 base at J, leaving 5 bases unmatched. The CDR3 runs to 16 residues. Germline V gene data show CDR1 as SGHKS and CDR2 as YYEKEE (reference sequence). CDR3 sequence (DNA): TGTGCCAGCAGCTTGCGCCTAGCGGGAATCCAAGAGACCCAGTACTTC. Protein sequence: CASSLRLAGIQETQYF.

V and J are TRBV25-1 and TRBJ1-2; D is perhaps TRBD1 (6 bases). CDR3 length: 12 residues. V was pared by 6 bases and J by 3 bases, with 8 bases between. The germline CDR1 and CDR2 sequences are MGHDK and SYGVNS. The CDR3 nucleotides read TGTGCCAGCAGGGGGGGGCACTATGGCTACACCTTC. Translation gives CASRGGHYGYTF.

This clone was counted between two and nine times. The gene calls are TRBV5-5 and TRBJ2-2; 12 bases are a match to TRBD1. The trim removed 4 bases at V and 5 bases at J, leaving 15 bases unmatched. The CDR3 runs to 19 residues. Germline CDR1 is SGHKS and CDR2 is YYEKEE (reference sequence). CDR3 sequence: CASSPIGTGTGGLTGELFF. The CDR3 DNA reads as TGTGCCAGCAGCCCCATTGGAACAGGGACAGGGGGCCTTACCGGGGAGCTGTTTTTT.

J is TRBJ1-2 and V is TRBV2; 7 bases are a match to TRBD1. Germline V gene lookup returns CDR1 SNHLY and CDR2 FYNNEI. Germline trimming cut 7 bases from V and 1 base from J; bases unmatched to any gene: 6. This CDR3 contains 14 residues. CDR3 amino acids: CASNPGQINYGYTF. CDR3 bases: TGTGCCAGCAACCCGGGACAGATTAACTATGGCTACACCTTC.

V gene TRBV2 combines with J gene TRBJ2-5, with D tentatively TRBD2 (5 bases). This CDR3 region has 16 residues. V shed 0 bases and J shed 2 bases, with 13 bases lying between them. CDR1 SNHLY and CDR2 FYNNEI come from the germline V gene. Written as DNA, the CDR3 is TGTGCCAGCAGTGAAGCGCTTGAGGGTCTACAAGAGACCCAGTACTTC. It translates to CASSEALEGLQETQYF.

This rearrangement joins TRBV7-8 to TRBJ2-3, with 9 bases lining up with TRBD1. The germline gives CDR1 SGHVS, CDR2 FQNEAQ. CDR3 size: 14 residues. With V trimmed by 5 bases and J by 3 bases, 3 bases remained unmatched. The CDR3 sequence is CASSPGQGTDTQYF. In nucleotides, the CDR3 is TGTGCCAGCAGCCCCGGACAGGGGACAGATACGCAGTATTTT.

V gene TRBV5-1 combines with J gene TRBJ2-2; 11 positions match TRBD1. The junction had 4 bases not matched to a gene; V was cut back by 3 bases and J by 3 bases. The CDR3 extends over 16 amino acids. Per germline, CDR1 SGHRS and CDR2 YFSETQ. CDR3 coding DNA: TGCGCCAGCAGCTGGATGGGACAGGGGGACACCGGGGAGCTGTTTTTT. As protein: CASSWMGQGDTGELFF. Looking up the rest from reference TRBV5-1 and TRBJ2-2 gives the full variable domain: KAGVTQTPRYLIKTRGQQVTLSCSPISGHRSVSWYQQTPGQGLQFLFEYFSETQRNKGNFPGRFSGRQFSNSRSEMNVSTLELGDSALYLCASSWMGQGDTGELFFGEGSRLTVL.

V is TRBV4-1 and J is TRBJ2-7, with a tentative D call TRBD1 (6 bases). The CDR3 runs to 14 residues. Germline values: CDR1 MGHRA, CDR2 YSYEKL. Trimming stripped 4 bases from V and 3 bases from J, with 13 bases between. CDR3 loop: CASSPRDTGYEQYF. The CDR3 DNA reads TGCGCCAGCAGCCCTAGGGACACTGGCTACGAGCAGTACTTC.

This clone is a singleton in its sample. The chain carries TRBV6-5 and TRBJ2-3; 9 bases are shared with TRBD2. From germline, CDR1 is MNHEY and CDR2 SVGAGI. This CDR3 spans 15 amino acids. The V gene end was trimmed by 6 bases and the J gene end by 1 base; junction bases not matched to a gene: 5. In DNA, the CDR3 is TGTGCCAGCAGCCCGGGGACTAGCCGCACAGATACGCAGTATTTT. Its protein is CASSPGTSRTDTQYF.

The rearrangement joins TRBV29-1 to TRBJ2-1, with D possibly being TRBD1 (5 bases). The CDR3 has 14 amino acids. V dropped 4 bases and J dropped 5 bases, with 15 bases sitting between them. CDR1 is SQVTM and CDR2 is ANQGSEA in the germline V gene. The CDR3, as DNA: TGCAGCGTTGCGCCGAAAGGGGTCAACAATGAGCAGTTCTTC. Its translation: CSVAPKGVNNEQFF.

This chain links TRBV9 with TRBJ1-1; D unresolved. This CDR3 contains 14 residues. Per the germline V gene, CDR1 is SGDLS and CDR2 is YYNGEE. V lost 2 bases and J lost 4, with 12 bases in between. The CDR3 coding sequence is TGTGCCAGCAGCGTCCAATCCGGCGGCACTGAAGCTTTCTTT. It encodes CASSVQSGGTEAFF.

The V and J genes are TRBV7-2 and TRBJ2-3; weak D call: TRBD1 (6 bases). The CDR3 spans 15 residues. Germline assignment: CDR1 SGHTA and CDR2 FQGNSA. With 5 bases removed from V and 2 bases from J, the gap between germline ends came to 14 bases. The CDR3 DNA reads TGTGCCAGCAGCCCATGGGGGCGGCCCACAGATACGCAGTATTTT. Amino acid sequence: CASSPWGRPTDTQYF. Based on the CDR3 plus reference TRBV7-2 and TRBJ2-3, the full variable domain is GAGVSQSPSNKVTEKGKDVELRCDPISGHTALYWYRQSLGQGLEFLIYFQGNSAPDKSGLPSDRFSAERTGGSVSTLTIQRTQQEDSAVYLCASSPWGRPTDTQYFGPGTRLTVL.

This chain joins TRBV4-1 and TRBJ2-3, with D uncertain. This CDR3 is 14 amino acids long. The germline V gene encodes CDR1 MGHRA and CDR2 YSYEKL. V lost 3 bases and J 2 bases, leaving 9 bases between the germline ends. The CDR3 nucleotides read TGCGCCAGCAGCCACCTACAGCACACAGATACGCAGTATTTT. This translates into CASSHLQHTDTQYF.

V and J are TRBV6-4 and TRBJ1-2, with 9 bases identical to TRBD1. The germline gives CDR1 MRHNA, CDR2 SNTAGT. J was trimmed by 5 bases and V by 3 bases; bases with no gene match: 4. The CDR3 is made up of 14 amino acids. The CDR3: CASSDQTGGYGYTF. The CDR3 bases are TGTGCCAGCAGTGATCAGACAGGGGGTTATGGCTACACCTTC.

The CDR3, as DNA: TGTGCCAGCAGCTTAGTCGGGGGGTCCTACACAGATACGCAGTATTTT. Residues: CASSLVGGSYTDTQYF. This chain uses TRBV7-3 with TRBJ2-3; TRBD2 matches 7 bases. Trimming removed 2 bases from V and 2 bases from J; junction bases left unmatched: 7. The CDR3 is 16 residues long. Germline-derived CDR1 and CDR2 are SGHTA and FQGTGA.

The chain joins TRBV2 to TRBJ1-2; 8 bases fit TRBD1. CDR3 size: 13 residues. CDR1 is SNHLY and CDR2 is FYNNEI in the germline V gene. Germline trimming cut 5 bases from V and 8 bases from J; bases unmatched to any gene: 7. DNA of the CDR3: TGTGCCAGCAGTCGACAGGGGACGGTAGGCTACACCTTC. Translated, it gives CASSRQGTVGYTF.